Sequencing of this T cell receptor beta chain was carried out in a study of regulatory T cells in long-lasting Graves disease. Both iRepertoire HTBI primers and Arm-PCR of CDR3 regions were used to build the TCR beta libraries. TCRdb ran MiXCR on the multiplex PCR reads and lists one entry per CDR3 protein. Of almost 450,000 distinct CDR3 sequences in the sample, roughly 15% are singletons; the top ten hold about 10%. There are a few counts of this clonotype. With a much larger clone just one base away, this may be a read error. The conserved phenylalanine or tryptophan is not found at the CDR3 terminus, so this likely reflects a read error. Time point in this sample: newly diagnosed GD, antithyroid drugs for less than 3 months. The TCR library was prepared using RNA isolated from PBMCs. These data were also filed under a second study, of T cells in Graves' hyperthyroidism and ophthalmopathy.

This TCR was recovered from a woman aged 25 to 45 with Graves disease. The source was peripheral blood mononuclear cells (PBMCs), collected at new diagnosis, from a patient treated with antithyroid drugs.

The DNA for the CDR3 is TGTGCCAGCTTCGAGAGAGCTAGCACAGATACGCAGTATCTT. Translated, it gives CASFERASTDTQYL. The rearrangement joins TRBV7-9 to TRBJ2-3; D gene uncertain. Germline loops: CDR1 SEHNR, CDR2 FQNEAQ (reference sequence). The V and J ends lost 8 bases and 0 bases respectively, with 12 bases between them. The CDR3 contains 14 residues.